This T cell receptor (beta chain) is from a study of shared clonotypes between healthy human individuals. The V gene's germline CDR1 is SGHTA and CDR2 FQGNSA. The CDR3 covers 16 residues. Trimming took off 1 base at V and 3 bases at J, with 12 bases between the two ends. Study observations and caveats: In general, naive subsets displayed greater estimated richness than memory subsets did.

Of note for this clone: The target antigen is unknown.

Assay: immunoSEQ multiplex PCR; the TCRdb copy retains only in-frame clones and omits some. The data contain some 2,000,000 clones, about 94% of them singletons. The V gene is TRBV7-2, the J gene TRBJ2-2; TRBD1 might be the D (5 bases). The sequenced material came from naive CD4+ T cells sorted from blood. Subset: CD45RA+ positively selected. This TCR derives from a man aged 18 to 30 in good health. CDR3 in DNA: TGTGCCAGCAGCTTAGTGCCCAGGGCGGACACCGGGGAGCTGTTTTTT. Translation: CASSLVPRADTGELFF.